This T cell receptor (beta chain) was sequenced during a study of neoadjuvant anti-PD-1 for oral cavity cancer. The wider study: Before surgery, most patients got three to four biweekly 3 mg/kg nivolumab doses. Non-progressing patients received a fourth nivolumab dose near day 43, then surgery on days 50-56.

Germline-derived CDR1 and CDR2 are MNHEY and SVGAGI. This CDR3 contains 14 residues. The junction had 3 bases not matched to a gene; V was cut back by 0 bases and J by 8 bases. Clones were sequenced by immunoSEQ multiplex PCR, and TCRdb holds only the in-frame ones, with some missing. This table holds 40,000 or so clones, around 40% found once. Time point given: after neoadjuvant nivolumab, at surgical resection. These newly diagnosed stage II-IVA oral cavity squamous cell carcinoma patients had no prior systemic or radiation treatment. This clone was seen a handful of times. The sequence came from a person aged 35-79 years with oral cavity squamous cell carcinoma. Sample: tumor tissue, taken after nivolumab (anti-PD-1) treatment. V and J are TRBV6-5 and TRBJ2-7; 11 nucleotides agree with TRBD2. CDR3 protein: CASSYSRLAGKQYF. CDR3 in DNA: TGTGCCAGCAGTTACTCGAGACTAGCGGGAAAGCAGTACTTC.